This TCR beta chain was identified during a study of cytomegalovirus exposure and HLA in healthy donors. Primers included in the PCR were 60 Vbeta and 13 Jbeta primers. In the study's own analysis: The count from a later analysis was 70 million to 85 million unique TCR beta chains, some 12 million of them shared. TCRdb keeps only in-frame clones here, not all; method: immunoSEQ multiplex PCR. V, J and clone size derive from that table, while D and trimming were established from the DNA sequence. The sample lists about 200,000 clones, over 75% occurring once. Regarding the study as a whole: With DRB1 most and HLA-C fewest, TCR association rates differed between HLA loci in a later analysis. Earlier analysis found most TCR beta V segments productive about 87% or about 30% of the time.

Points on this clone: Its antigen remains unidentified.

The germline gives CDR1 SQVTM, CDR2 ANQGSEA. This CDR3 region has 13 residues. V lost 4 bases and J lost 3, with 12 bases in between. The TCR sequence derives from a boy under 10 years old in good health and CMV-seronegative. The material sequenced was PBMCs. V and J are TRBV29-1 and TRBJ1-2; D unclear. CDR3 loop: CSVGAVGYYGYTF. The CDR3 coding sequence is TGCAGCGTTGGAGCGGTGGGCTACTATGGCTACACCTTC.